This T cell receptor (beta chain) was sequenced during a study of blood T cell repertoires in COVID-19 (TCRdb year 2020). Regarding the complete study: Samples covering the acute and convalescent phases of COVID-19 were provided by collaborators in the United States, Italy and Spain. The samples were drawn from two sources: the first 160 participants of the ongoing ImmuneRACE study, and 1,000 to 1,500 subjects contributed by 6 global collaborators. Deeply sampled blood TCRbeta repertoires from subjects exposed to, actively infected with, or recovered from COVID-19 were included in the dataset. Nearly every sample came with metadata listing a de-identified subject ID, COVID-19 status, age in years and sex. The repertoires were made available in a free public database intended to serve as a resource for research on the immune response to SARS-CoV-2. The material from the prospective study consisted of cDNA or gDNA derived from T cells, B-cell-depleted T cells, or PBMCs. HLA class I and class II types, where available, came from metadata supplied by the sample provider rather than from assay-based typing.

TCRbeta CDR3 regions were amplified from genomic DNA using the immunoSEQ Assay, a bias-controlled multiplex PCR. Regarding the original processing steps: The number of nucleated cells in each sample was estimated from the amplification of reference gene primers within the assay. To quantify the absolute abundance of each unique TCRbeta CDR3 rearrangement, sequence reads were collapsed and filtered. For each sample, productive Simpson clonality was calculated as the square root of Simpson's diversity index across productive rearrangements. Imported from immuneACCESS, the table was reduced by TCRdb to in-frame sequences with V and J called. These copies leave out some clones; in studies compared against another copy, an unresolved V gene accounts for under half, and the cause of the remainder is not known. Clone size and V and J calls were adopted from that table, with D and trimming inferred from the DNA. The sample contains about 110,000 clones, more than 75% of them found a single time. Jointly, the top ten make up approximately 1.5% of the sample.

Based on the germline V gene, the CDR1 and CDR2 sequences are SGDLS and YYNGEE. Trimmed from V: 7 bases; trimmed from J: 6 bases; junction bases lacking a gene match: 10. CDR3 length: 14 amino acids, cysteine to phenylalanine. The read is trimmed to its CDR3 DNA, 42 bases read in frame from base 1. Collaborating institutions collected whole blood in K2EDTA tubes following their own protocols. Collaborator samples were shipped for TCRbeta analysis as frozen whole blood, isolated PBMCs, or DNA extracted from either sample type. On the study overall, not on this receptor specifically: How much clinical and demographic metadata was included differed by source and by participant, and the metadata was provided uncurated.

As concerns this clone: The target of this receptor is not known. Base qualities are missing; no much larger clone stands one base away.

The rearranged chain carries TRBV9 and TRBJ2-1, with TRBD1 matching 7 junction bases. The sequenced sample consisted of peripheral blood. This TCR came from a man between 35 and 55 years old with acute or convalescent COVID-19. The CDR3 region has the sequence CASARGTASNEQFF. The DNA sequence is given as TGTGCCAGCGCCCGTGGGACAGCAAGCAATGAGCAGTTCTTC.